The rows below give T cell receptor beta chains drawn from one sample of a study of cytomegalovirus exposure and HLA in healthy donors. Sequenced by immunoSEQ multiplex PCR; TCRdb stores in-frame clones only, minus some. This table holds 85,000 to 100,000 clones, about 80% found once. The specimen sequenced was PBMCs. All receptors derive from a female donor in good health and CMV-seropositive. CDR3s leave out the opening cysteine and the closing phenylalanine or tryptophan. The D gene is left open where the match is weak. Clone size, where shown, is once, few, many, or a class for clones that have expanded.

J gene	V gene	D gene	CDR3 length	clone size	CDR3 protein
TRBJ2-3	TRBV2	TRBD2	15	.	ASARTSGSFSTDTQY
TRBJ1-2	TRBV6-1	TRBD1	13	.	ASSHRGPQLNGYT
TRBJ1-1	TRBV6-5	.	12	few	ASSVHQVNTEAF
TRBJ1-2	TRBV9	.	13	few	ASSVEPALGYGYT
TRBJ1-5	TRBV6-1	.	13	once	ASRTGRVRGQPQH
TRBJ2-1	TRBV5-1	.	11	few	ASSLGDRYEQF
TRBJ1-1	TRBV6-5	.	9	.	ASRSNTEAF
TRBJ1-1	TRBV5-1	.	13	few	ASSLGGAGDTEAF
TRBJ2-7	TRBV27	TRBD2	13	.	ASSRTSGATYEQY
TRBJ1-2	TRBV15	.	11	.	ATSPARENGYT
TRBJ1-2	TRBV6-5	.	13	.	ASRTGPREAYGYT
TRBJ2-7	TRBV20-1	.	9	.	SARQAYEQY
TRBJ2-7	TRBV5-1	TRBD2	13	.	ASSLEASGGLEQY
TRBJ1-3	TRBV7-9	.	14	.	ASSLHGQSSGNTIY
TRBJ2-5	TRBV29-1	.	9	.	SVVGRGTQY
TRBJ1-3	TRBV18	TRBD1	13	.	ASSPLDRVGNTIY
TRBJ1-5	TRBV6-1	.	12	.	ASRGGNSNQPQH
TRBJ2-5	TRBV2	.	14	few	ASSEGAVPSQETQY
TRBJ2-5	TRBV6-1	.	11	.	ASGRDIQETQY
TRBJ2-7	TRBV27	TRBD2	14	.	ASSLGVGTSRTEQY